This T cell receptor beta chain appears in the sequencing data of a study of blood T cell repertoires in COVID-19 (dated by TCRdb to about 2020). Regarding the complete study: Collaborator samples came from the United States, Italy and Spain and covered acute and convalescent phases of COVID-19. HLA class I and class II types, where available, came from metadata supplied by the sample provider rather than from assay-based typing. The samples were drawn from the first 160 participants of the ongoing ImmuneRACE study and from about 1,200 subjects provided by 6 global collaborators. The prospective study material was composed of cDNA or gDNA derived from T cells, B-cell-depleted T cells, or PBMCs. The sample metadata nearly always contained a de-identified subject ID, COVID-19 status, age in years and sex. The dataset comprised deeply sampled blood TCRbeta repertoires from subjects exposed to, actively infected with, or recovered from COVID-19. A freely available public database, intended as a resource for researchers studying the immune response to SARS-CoV-2, is where the repertoires were released. The full study reports these points: Clinical and demographic metadata were provided uncurated, with the amount varying by source and participant.

This clone has a single count. What antigen it recognizes has not been identified. The sample holds no much larger clone one base away, and base qualities are not on file. TCRbeta CDR3 regions were amplified from genomic DNA by means of the immunoSEQ Assay, a bias-controlled multiplex PCR. The original pipeline was this. The number of nucleated cells in each sample was estimated from the amplification of reference gene primers within the assay. To quantify the absolute abundance of each unique TCRbeta CDR3 rearrangement, sequence reads were collapsed and filtered. Productive Simpson clonality was computed per sample as the square root of Simpson's diversity index over productive rearrangements. TCRdb took this table from immuneACCESS and kept in-frame rearrangements with V and J called. Such tables lack part of the clones; where checked against another copy, unresolved V genes explain under half of the gap, and the rest is unexplained. V, J and clone size are taken as reported in that table, and D and trimming were inferred from the DNA itself. Present in this sample are roughly 190,000 clones, 70% to 90% of which were seen just once. In total, the top ten clones hold around 6% of the sample.

The collaborating institutions used their own protocols to collect whole blood in K2EDTA tubes. For TCRbeta analysis, collaborator samples were shipped as frozen whole blood, as isolated PBMCs, or as DNA extracted from either sample type. For CDR1 and CDR2, the germline V gene (reference sequence) lists SEHNR and FQNEAQ. Reading from cysteine to phenylalanine, the CDR3 counts 18 amino acids. The sequence is cut down to CDR3 DNA, 54 bases in frame from base 1. For this chain, trimming is 2 bases at the V end and 4 bases at the J end, and the number of junction bases without a gene match is 12. The receptor chain draws on TRBV7-9 and TRBJ1-1, with 11 central nucleotides matching TRBD1. The sequence came from a man aged 35 to 55 with active or convalescent COVID-19. Sequenced sample: peripheral blood. The CDR3 corresponds to CASSLSPRTGGSSTEAFF. In nucleotides, the sequence is TGTGCCAGCAGCTTAAGCCCCAGGACAGGGGGCTCGAGCACTGAAGCTTTCTTT.